Listed below are T cell receptor beta chains from one sample, sequenced in a study of OX40 agonist ivuxolimab in advanced cancers. Profiling relied on immunoSEQ multiplex PCR, and the TCRdb table lists in-frame clones only, not all of them. The table has about 75,000 clones, roughly nine tenths seen once. Material: CD4+ or CD8+ T cells sorted from blood, obtained in a trial of the OX40 agonist ivuxolimab. Receptors originate from an adult with an advanced solid tumor such as melanoma, head and neck, liver or kidney cancer. Each CDR3 is given with its conserved first and last residue. A D gene is named only where the DNA matches it firmly. Size tells how often a clone was seen (once, few, many) or the class of an expanded clone, and some rows leave it out.

j_call d_call v_call clone_size cdr3_aa cdr3_nt
TRBJ1-2 NA TRBV28 NA CASSPYTPAVGIGYTF TGTGCCAGCAGTCCATATACCCCAGCGGTGGGAATTGGCTACACCTTC
TRBJ1-2 NA TRBV28 NA CASRTTKTSNYGYTF TGTGCCAGCAGGACTACGAAGACTTCTAACTATGGCTACACCTTC
TRBJ2-7 NA TRBV18 NA CASSSSLYEQYF TGTGCCAGCTCATCGTCATTGTACGAGCAGTACTTC
TRBJ2-2 TRBD2 TRBV27 NA CASLPGLAGFGELFF TGTGCCAGTCTCCCGGGACTAGCGGGGTTCGGGGAGCTGTTTTTT
TRBJ2-7 NA TRBV19 NA CASSPRMAPYEQYF TGTGCCAGTAGTCCCAGGATGGCGCCCTACGAGCAGTACTTC
TRBJ1-4 NA TRBV28 NA CASKTGGDEKLFF TGTGCCAGCAAGACGGGGGGGGATGAAAAACTGTTTTTT
TRBJ1-2 TRBD1 TRBV6-6 NA CASSSRTGYGYTF TGTGCCAGCAGCTCTCGGACAGGCTATGGCTACACCTTC
TRBJ1-5 NA TRBV18 NA CASSPGEYSNQPQHF TGTGCCAGCTCACCAGGAGAATATAGCAATCAGCCCCAGCATTTT
TRBJ2-3 TRBD1 TRBV18 NA CASSPRTGVDTQYF TGTGCCAGCTCACCGAGGACAGGCGTGGATACGCAGTATTTT
TRBJ2-2 NA TRBV7-9 few CASSLVGITGELFF TGTGCCAGCAGCTTAGTTGGGATCACCGGGGAGCTGTTTTTT
TRBJ1-1 TRBD1 TRBV5-1 NA CASSLDRGDTEAFF TGCGCCAGCAGCTTGGACAGGGGGGACACTGAAGCTTTCTTT
TRBJ1-1 NA TRBV5-1 NA CASSLVTDGEAFF TGCGCCAGCAGCTTAGTAACGGATGGTGAAGCTTTCTTT
TRBJ1-1 NA TRBV30 few CAWEMNTEAFF TGTGCCTGGGAAATGAACACTGAAGCTTTCTTT
TRBJ1-1 TRBD1 TRBV6-5 NA CASSFWDRSVNTEAFF TGTGCCAGCAGTTTTTGGGACAGGTCGGTGAACACTGAAGCTTTCTTT
TRBJ2-5 NA TRBV5-1 NA CASSLVGTHQETQYF TGCGCCAGCAGCTTGGTGGGTACCCACCAAGAGACCCAGTACTTC
TRBJ2-1 NA TRBV7-7 NA CASSLLRGSKDEQFF TGTGCCAGCAGCTTACTAAGGGGAAGTAAAGATGAGCAGTTCTTC
TRBJ1-5 NA TRBV6-6 NA CASLGSQRDQPQHF TGTGCCAGCCTCGGGTCCCAGCGGGATCAGCCCCAGCATTTT
TRBJ2-1 NA TRBV19 NA CASSITSSQFF TGTGCCAGTAGTATCACTAGTAGTCAGTTCTTC
TRBJ1-3 NA TRBV5-1 NA CASRLADGNTIYF TGCGCCAGCCGATTGGCAGATGGAAACACCATATATTTT
TRBJ2-7 TRBD1 TRBV7-3 NA CASSLGTASYEQYF TGTGCCAGCAGCTTGGGGACAGCCTCCTACGAGCAGTACTTC
TRBJ2-7 TRBD1 TRBV28 NA CASSPAGQGAVEQYF TGTGCCAGCAGTCCCGCCGGACAGGGGGCGGTCGAGCAGTACTTC
TRBJ2-4 TRBD1 TRBV19 once CASSPDRGAKNIQYF TGTGCCAGTAGCCCGGACAGGGGAGCCAAAAACATTCAGTACTTC